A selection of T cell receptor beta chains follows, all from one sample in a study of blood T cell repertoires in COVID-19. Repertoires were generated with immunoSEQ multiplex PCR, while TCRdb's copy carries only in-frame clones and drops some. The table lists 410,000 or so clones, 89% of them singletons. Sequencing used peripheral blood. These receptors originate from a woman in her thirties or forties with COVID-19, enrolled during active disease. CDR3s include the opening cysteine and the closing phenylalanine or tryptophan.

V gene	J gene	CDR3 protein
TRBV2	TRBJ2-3	CASRGRYGIDTDTQYF
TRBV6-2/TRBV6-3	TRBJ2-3	CASSYLQPTGPGTDTQYF
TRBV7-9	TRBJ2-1	CASSLARGSASPHNEQFF
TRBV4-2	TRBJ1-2	CASSQGSAGDNYGYTF
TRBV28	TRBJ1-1	CASSFKGGAEAFF
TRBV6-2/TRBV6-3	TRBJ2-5	CASSLGARETQYF
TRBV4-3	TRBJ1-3	CASSQEWRGNTIYF
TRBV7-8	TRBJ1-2	CASSLDQGLYGYTF
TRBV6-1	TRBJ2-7	CASSEEASGSGEQYF
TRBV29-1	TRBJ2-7	CSAGSDTIIYEQYF
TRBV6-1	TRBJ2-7	CASSEITGIQQYF
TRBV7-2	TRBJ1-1	CASSLDRMNTEAFF
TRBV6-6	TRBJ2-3	CASSHPPGGTLSLDTQYF
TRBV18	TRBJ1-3	CASSPYVVPLGNTIYF
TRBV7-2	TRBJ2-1	CASSRTTISYNEQFF
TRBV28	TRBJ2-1	CASSPPREYNEQFF
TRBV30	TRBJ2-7	CAWSVRRVYEQYF
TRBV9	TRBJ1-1	CASSVGQNLNTEAFF
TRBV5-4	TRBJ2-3	CASSGRQGWAGDTQYF
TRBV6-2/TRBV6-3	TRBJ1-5	CASSLTTGNQPQHF
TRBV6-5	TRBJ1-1	CASNFGTVGTEAFF
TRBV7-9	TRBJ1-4	CASSRTSAGEKLFF
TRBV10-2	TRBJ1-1	CASRTGAGLGTEAFF
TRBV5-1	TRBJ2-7	CASSLVGLGGDF
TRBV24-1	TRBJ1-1	CATSGLRGEAFF
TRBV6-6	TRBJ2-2	CASRDTGTGNGELFF
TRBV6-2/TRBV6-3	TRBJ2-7	CASSYQGLAYEQYF
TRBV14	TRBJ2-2	CASSRELAANTGELFF
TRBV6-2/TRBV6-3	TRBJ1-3	CASSYTEISGNTIYF
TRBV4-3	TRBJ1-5	CASSQVGGGQPQHF
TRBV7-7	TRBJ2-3	CASSNRDTDTQYF
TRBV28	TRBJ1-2	CASTDLFRDYGYTF
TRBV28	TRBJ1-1	CASSLLSVNTEAFF
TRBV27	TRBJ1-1	CASSLSAANTEAFF
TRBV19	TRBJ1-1	CASSTTGNTEAFF
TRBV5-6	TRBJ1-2	CASSLGQGDRDTF
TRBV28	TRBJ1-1	CASRLQGGGTEAFF
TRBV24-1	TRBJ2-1	CATRAGPSSYNEQFF
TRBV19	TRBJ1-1	CASSINRVGEAFF
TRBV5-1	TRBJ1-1	CASSLKLDSEAFF
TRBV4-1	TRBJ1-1	CASSLGQMNTEAFF
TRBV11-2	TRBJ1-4	CASSLHRGDPTNEKLFF
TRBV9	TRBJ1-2	CASGTGPYGYTF
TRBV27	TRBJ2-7	CASTHSGRPYEQYF
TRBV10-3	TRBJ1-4	CAISESGGTKLFF
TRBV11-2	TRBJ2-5	CASSPGQGETQYF
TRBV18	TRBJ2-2	CASSPMTSTNTGELFF
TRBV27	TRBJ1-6	CASTKDRQFYNSPLHF
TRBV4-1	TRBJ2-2	CASSPPRGYTGELFF
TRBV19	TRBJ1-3	CASSIIPQALSGNTIYF
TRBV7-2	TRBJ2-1	CASSGYQGLVAYNEQFF
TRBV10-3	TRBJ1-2	CAISDPGQHYGYTF
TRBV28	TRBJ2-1	CASTGWSGSYNEQFF